This T cell receptor (beta chain) was recorded in a study of low-dose radiotherapy and immunotherapy resistance in tumors. Across the study: Cohort 1 received 0.5 Gy per fraction every 2 weeks, totaling 6.5 Gy. Intravenous administration to patients comprised nivolumab at 240 mg every two weeks and ipilimumab at 1 mg/kg every six weeks. Each patient took aspirin at a dose of 300 mg by mouth once daily over the course of four cycles, with dosing beginning on cycle 1 day 1.

This clonotype was detected ten times or more. Time point reported: after trial treatment. Treatment reported: LDRT plus nivolumab, ipilimumab, low-dose cyclophosphamide and aspirin (RACIN trial). With V trimmed by 6 bases and J by 3 bases, 3 bases remained unmatched. Germline V gives CDR1 PRHDT, CDR2 FYEKMQ (reference sequence). This CDR3 has 14 residues. Alpha and beta chains were covered, as first-strand cDNA relied on TRAV- and TRBV-specific primers. Over about 19 PCR cycles, TCRs were amplified from a constant-region primer and V-primer adapter. In vitro transcription amplified isolated mRNA. Via MiXCR, TCRdb re-called the reads, giving one row per CDR3 protein. The table has about 39,000 distinct CDR3 sequences, 20% seen once.

The sequence was collected from a female donor with ovarian cancer. Sequences were derived from PBMCs, sampled after low-dose radiotherapy plus immunotherapy. The chain carries TRBV13 and TRBJ2-1; TRBD1 agrees at 9 bases. The CDR3 is CASSEGQGYNEQFF. The CDR3 nucleotides read TGTGCCAGCAGTGAGGGACAGGGCTACAATGAGCAGTTCTTC.